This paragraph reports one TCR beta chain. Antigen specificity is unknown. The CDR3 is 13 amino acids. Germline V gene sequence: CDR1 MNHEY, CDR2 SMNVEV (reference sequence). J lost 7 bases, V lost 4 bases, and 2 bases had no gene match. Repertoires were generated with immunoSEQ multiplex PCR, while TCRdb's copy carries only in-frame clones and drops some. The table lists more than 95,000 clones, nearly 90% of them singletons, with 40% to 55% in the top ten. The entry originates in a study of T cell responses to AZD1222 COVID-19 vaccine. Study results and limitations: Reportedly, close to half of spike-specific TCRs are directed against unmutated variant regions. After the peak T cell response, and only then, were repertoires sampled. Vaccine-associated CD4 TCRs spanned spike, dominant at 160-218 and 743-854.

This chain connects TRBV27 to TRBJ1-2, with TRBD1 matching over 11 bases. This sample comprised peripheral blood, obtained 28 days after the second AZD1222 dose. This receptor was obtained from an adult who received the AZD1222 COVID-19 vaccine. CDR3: CASSSDRGLGYTF. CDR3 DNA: TGTGCCAGCAGTTCGGACAGGGGGCTTGGCTACACCTTC.